This T cell receptor beta chain was sequenced for a study of cytomegalovirus exposure and HLA in healthy donors. Study-wide results and limits: Per a later analysis, roughly 17,000 TCR beta sequences showed association with HLA alleles at 0.05 false discovery rate. By a later analysis, the bulk of CMV-associated TCR beta chains appeared HLA-restricted. Analysis was performed later, and it showed HLA-associated TCR beta chains to be more clonally expanded than equally common others.

As to this clone: Its specificity is not known.

The PCR used 60 Vbeta and 13 Jbeta primers. In the original processing: About 83 million unique TCR beta chains, roughly 10 million shared, were counted in a later analysis. TCRdb's copy holds only in-frame clones and misses some; the assay was immunoSEQ multiplex PCR. Clone size and the V and J calls come from that table; the DNA yielded D and trimming. The data contain around 190,000 clones, around 77% of them seen just once; the ten biggest clones take up roughly 3%. The germline gives CDR1 MGHRA, CDR2 YSYEKL. The V gene lost 1 base and the J gene lost 3 bases, with 7 bases spanning the gap. The CDR3 covers 13 residues.

The chain couples TRBV4-1 to TRBJ2-7, with D possibly TRBD2 on 6 matching bases. This sequence was found in a woman in her twenties or thirties in good health and CMV-seronegative. The sample was PBMCs. The CDR3 coding sequence is TGCGCCAGCAGCCAAGGGGGGGACTACGAGCAGTACTTC. Its translation: CASSQGGDYEQYF.